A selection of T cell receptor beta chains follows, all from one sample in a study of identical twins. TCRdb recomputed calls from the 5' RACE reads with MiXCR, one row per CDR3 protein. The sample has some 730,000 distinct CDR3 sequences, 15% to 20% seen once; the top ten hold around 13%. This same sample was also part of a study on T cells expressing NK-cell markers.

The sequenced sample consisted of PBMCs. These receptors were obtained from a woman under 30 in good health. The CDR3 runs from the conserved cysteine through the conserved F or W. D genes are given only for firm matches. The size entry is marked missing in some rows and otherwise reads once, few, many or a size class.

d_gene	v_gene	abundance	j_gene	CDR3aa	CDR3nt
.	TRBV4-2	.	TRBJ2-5	CASSQDGTLQETQYF	TGTGCCAGCAGCCAAGATGGAACCCTCCAAGAGACCCAGTACTTC
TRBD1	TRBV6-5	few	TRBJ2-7	CASSYSITGGSEQYF	TGTGCCAGCAGTTACTCGATCACAGGGGGCTCCGAGCAGTACTTC
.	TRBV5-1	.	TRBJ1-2	CASSLGRGNDGYTF	TGCGCCAGCAGCTTGGGTCGGGGGAACGATGGCTACACCTTC
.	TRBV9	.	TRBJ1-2	CASSVSVQANYGYTF	TGTGCCAGCAGCGTGTCAGTCCAAGCTAACTATGGCTACACCTTC
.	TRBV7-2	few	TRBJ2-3	CASNLSGQSTDTQYF	TGTGCCAGCAACCTCTCAGGCCAGAGCACAGATACGCAGTATTTT
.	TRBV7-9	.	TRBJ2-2	CASSPQGRSTGELFF	TGTGCCAGCAGTCCCCAGGGTAGGAGCACCGGGGAGCTGTTTTTT
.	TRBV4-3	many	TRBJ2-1	CASSQGPSAEQFF	TGCGCCAGCAGCCAAGGACCTAGCGCGGAGCAGTTCTTC
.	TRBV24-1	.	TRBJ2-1	CATSDSRGSSYNEQFF	TGTGCCACCAGTGATTCACGCGGTAGCTCCTACAATGAGCAGTTCTTC
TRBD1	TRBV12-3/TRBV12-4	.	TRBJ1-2	CASSRGRDSGFSYTF	TGTGCCAGCAGTCGGGGCCGGGACAGTGGATTCTCCTACACCTTC
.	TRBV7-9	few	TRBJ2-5	CASSTKVQETQYF	TGTGCCAGCAGCACCAAGGTGCAAGAGACCCAGTACTTC
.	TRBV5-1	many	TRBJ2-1	CASSLGDGYNEQFF	TGCGCCAGCAGCCTGGGGGACGGATACAATGAGCAGTTCTTC
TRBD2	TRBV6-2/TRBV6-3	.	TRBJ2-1	CASSYRTSGSLLYEQFF	TGTGCCAGCAGTTACCGGACTAGCGGGAGCCTCTTGTATGAGCAGTTCTTC
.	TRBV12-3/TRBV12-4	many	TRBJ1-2	CASSTRGFRGYTF	TGTGCCAGCAGCACGAGGGGGTTCAGGGGCTACACCTTC